This TCR beta chain was obtained from a study of control samples from healthy donors and cancer patients. The CDR3 is 17 residues long. In germline, CDR1 is MNHEY, CDR2 SMNVEV (reference sequence). Trimming at V came to 1 base and at J to 2 bases, leaving 5 bases not matched to a gene. Clones were read by immunoSEQ multiplex PCR, and TCRdb kept only the in-frame ones, dropping some. The data show approximately 170,000 clones, 90% seen once. Sequenced sample: blood. The receptor was isolated from a woman aged 45 to 65 in good health. This chain uses TRBV27 with TRBJ2-3; 11 bases agree with TRBD2. The DNA of the CDR3 is TGTGCCAGCAGTTTATGGAGTAGCGGGGGGGCCACAGATACGCAGTATTTT. Translation gives CASSLWSSGGATDTQYF.